This entry lists 18 T cell receptor beta chains sequenced from one sample in a study of vaccination effects on CD4 cells after COVID-19. Sequencing was performed with immunoSEQ multiplex PCR; in TCRdb, only in-frame clones are kept and a portion is missing. Here the sample spans 40,000 to 50,000 clones, more than 65% being singletons. The antigens of these receptors remain unknown. Culturing for about 9 days preceded CD4+ T cell isolation. Of the BNT162b2 and mRNA-1273 vaccines, participants received two doses of one or the other. Sequenced here: CD4+ T cells from PBMCs cultured without peptide, sampled after COVID-19 vaccination. The receptors derive from a human donor who received a COVID-19 vaccine.

This clone was seen a few times. The V and J genes are TRBV2 and TRBJ2-3; TRBD2 is a possible D gene (6 bases). The length of the CDR3 is 14 residues. V dropped 11 bases and J dropped 0 bases, with 15 bases sitting between them. Germline V lookup: CDR1 SNHLY, CDR2 FYNNEI. CDR3 nucleotides: TGTGCCGGCCGGGGGAGTCCTAGCACAGATACGCAGTATTTT. It specifies CAGRGSPSTDTQYF.

In this sample, this clone turned up a few times. The chain is built from TRBV6-5 and TRBJ2-7, with 7 bases fitting TRBD1. Germline loops: CDR1 MNHEY, CDR2 SVGAGI. V dropped 6 bases and J dropped 3; count of bases not matched to a gene: 11. The CDR3 runs 15 residues. The CDR3 sequence: CASSGTGETLYEQYF. CDR3 DNA sequence: TGTGCCAGCAGCGGAACAGGGGAGACACTCTACGAGCAGTACTTC.

This clone was detected only a few times. V and J are TRBV18 and TRBJ2-7, with D tentatively TRBD2 (5 bases). The CDR3 covers 15 residues. Looked up from germline, CDR1 is KGHSH and CDR2 is LQKENI. Trimming removed 5 bases from V and 7 bases from J, with 21 bases in between. CDR3 sequence reads: CASSARAPPLGEQYF. CDR3 in DNA: TGTGCCAGCTCAGCGAGGGCACCCCCCTTAGGTGAGCAGTACTTC.

The V call is TRBV4-1, the J call TRBJ1-3, with D perhaps matching TRBD1 (6 bases). This CDR3 spans 19 amino acids. The germline gives CDR1 MGHRA, CDR2 YSYEKL. Trimming cost V 0 bases and J 1 base, with 19 bases left between them. CDR3 in DNA: TGCGCCAGCAGCCAAGATCAGGGCCCGAGGGGGGCGTCTGGAAACACCATATATTTT. It translates to CASSQDQGPRGASGNTIYF.

The chain carries TRBV4-1 and TRBJ2-3, with TRBD2 matching over 7 bases. The trim removed 2 bases at V and 1 base at J, leaving 0 bases unmatched. The CDR3 is 14 residues long. The germline V gene encodes CDR1 MGHRA and CDR2 YSYEKL. The CDR3 sequence is CASSQTSGTDTQYF. The CDR3 bases are TGCGCCAGCAGCCAAACTAGCGGCACAGATACGCAGTATTTT.

This clone was seen more than once but under ten times. The V call is TRBV5-1, the J call TRBJ2-7; D gene unclear. The germline V and J ends were trimmed by 0 bases and 4 bases, with 8 bases remaining between them. There are 13 residues in the CDR3. From germline, CDR1 is SGHRS and CDR2 YFSETQ. The CDR3 DNA follows: TGCGCCAGCAGCTTGGCCGCCCAGTACGAGCAGTACTTC. It yields the protein CASSLAAQYEQYF.

The chain combines TRBV12-3 or TRBV12-4 with TRBJ1-1; 9 bases agree with TRBD1. There are 13 residues in the CDR3. Trimming at V came to 10 bases and at J to 2 bases, leaving 5 bases not matched to a gene. Here the CDR3 DNA reads TGTGCCACTCAGACAGGGGGTAACACTGAAGCTTTCTTT. Protein: CATQTGGNTEAFF.

This clone was picked up a small number of times. The chain carries TRBV12-3 or TRBV12-4 and TRBJ1-5, with 8 positions matching TRBD1. The CDR3 consists of 12 residues. V lost 6 bases to trimming and J lost 9 bases; unmatched junction nucleotides: 4. Written as DNA, the CDR3 is TGTGCCAGCAGACCCACAGGGGGGCCCCAGCATTTT. Its translation: CASRPTGGPQHF.

The genes are TRBV27 and TRBJ2-6; D is uncertain. The CDR3 is made up of 14 amino acids. CDR1 is MNHEY and CDR2 is SMNVEV in the germline V gene (reference sequence). Trimming shortened V by 4 bases and J by 4 bases, and 8 bases separated the two germline ends. CDR3 amino acids: CASSSVAGANVLTF. Written as DNA, the CDR3 is TGTGCCAGCAGTTCGGTGGCAGGGGCCAACGTCCTGACTTTC.

This clone was seen more than once but under ten times. The V call is TRBV6-5, the J call TRBJ1-1; weak D call: TRBD1 (6 bases). Germline V gene sequence: CDR1 MNHEY, CDR2 SVGAGI. This CDR3 is 15 amino acids long. V lost 6 bases, J lost 7 bases, and 21 bases lay in between. The CDR3, as DNA: TGTGCCAGCAGCGAGTCTGGGGGGCGCGTGGGTGAAGCTTTCTTT. Translating it yields CASSESGGRVGEAFF.

The chain joins TRBV18 to TRBJ1-2; 7 positions agree with TRBD1. CDR3 size: 14 residues. The junction had 6 bases not matched to a gene; V was cut back by 6 bases and J by 2 bases. The germline gives CDR1 KGHSH, CDR2 LQKENI. CDR3 nucleotides: TGTGCCAGCTCGTTCGACAGGGTAAACTATGGCTACACCTTC. It translates to CASSFDRVNYGYTF.

V gene TRBV4-1 combines with J gene TRBJ1-2, with a tentative D call TRBD1 (5 bases). Germline V CDR1 and CDR2: MGHRA, YSYEKL. V dropped 1 base and J dropped 6 bases, with 18 bases sitting between them. The CDR3 spans 16 residues. This chain's CDR3 is CASSQGFRGDINGYTF. CDR3 nucleotide sequence: TGCGCCAGCAGCCAAGGATTTAGGGGCGATATTAATGGCTACACCTTC.

There are a few counts of this clone. This rearrangement joins TRBV19 to TRBJ1-2; 10 bases map to TRBD1. There are 17 residues in the CDR3. Germline V gene sequence: CDR1 LNHDA, CDR2 SQIVND (reference sequence). V trimming: 4 bases; J trimming: 0 bases; junction bases outside the gene matches: 8. The CDR3 protein is CASSTPGQGRANYGYTF. The CDR3 region has the DNA TGTGCCAGTAGTACACCGGGACAGGGGCGAGCTAACTATGGCTACACCTTC. Variable domain in full (rest from reference TRBV19 and TRBJ1-2): DGGITQSPKYLFRKEGQNVTLSCEQNLNHDAMYWYRQDPGQGLRLIYYSQIVNDFQKGDIAEGYSVSREKKESFPLTVTSAQKNPTAFYLCASSTPGQGRANYGYTFGSGTRLTVV.

DNA for the CDR3: TGTGCCAGTAGTACCTACGGGACGGCGCCGAATTCACCCCTCCACTTT. Translated: CASSTYGTAPNSPLHF. The chain couples TRBV19 to TRBJ1-6; TRBD1 might be the D (5 bases). The V and J ends lost 4 bases and 7 bases respectively, with 17 bases between them. This CDR3 spans 16 amino acids. Looked up from germline, CDR1 is LNHDA and CDR2 is SQIVND (reference sequence).

The V call is TRBV5-4, the J call TRBJ1-2; D may be TRBD1 (5 bases). The CDR3 runs 15 residues. V shed 2 bases and J shed 6 bases, with 17 bases lying between them. Germline CDR1 and CDR2: SGHNT and YYREEE (reference sequence). Here the CDR3 DNA reads TGTGCCAGCAGCTTCCCGACCGCGGGGGTAGATGGCTACACCTTC. Protein sequence: CASSFPTAGVDGYTF.

J is TRBJ2-7 and V is TRBV5-4; TRBD2 might be the D (6 bases). The CDR3 totals 13 residues. Germline V gene lookup returns CDR1 SGHNT and CDR2 YYREEE (reference sequence). Trimming took 1 base from V and 4 from J, leaving 9 bases between them. The CDR3 DNA is TGTGCCAGCAGCTTGTTCGGGGGATACGAGCAGTACTTC. Translating gives CASSLFGGYEQYF. The variable domain in full, with the rest retrieved from reference TRBV5-4 and TRBJ2-7, is ETGVTQSPTHLIKTRGQQVTLRCSSQSGHNTVSWYQQALGQGPQFIFQYYREEENGRGNFPPRFSGLQFPNYSSELNVNALELDDSALYLCASSLFGGYEQYFGPGTRLTVT.

This chain connects TRBV3-1 (or the pseudogene TRBV3-2) to TRBJ2-7, with no clear D. Trimming took off 2 bases at V and 4 bases at J, with 6 bases between the two ends. CDR1 LGHDT and CDR2 YNNKEL come from the germline V gene (reference sequence). There are 12 residues in the CDR3. This CDR3 reads CASSQIEYEQYF. Written as DNA, the CDR3 is TGTGCCAGCAGCCAAATCGAATACGAGCAGTACTTC.

The V gene is TRBV23-1, the J gene TRBJ1-1; D is perhaps TRBD1 (6 bases). TRBV23-1 is marked as an open reading frame, function uncertain. The V and J ends lost 8 bases and 3 bases respectively, with 16 bases between them. The CDR3 totals 14 residues. This CDR3 is CASVTGGWDTEAFF. The CDR3 DNA is TGCGCCAGCGTAACCGGGGGCTGGGACACTGAAGCTTTCTTT.